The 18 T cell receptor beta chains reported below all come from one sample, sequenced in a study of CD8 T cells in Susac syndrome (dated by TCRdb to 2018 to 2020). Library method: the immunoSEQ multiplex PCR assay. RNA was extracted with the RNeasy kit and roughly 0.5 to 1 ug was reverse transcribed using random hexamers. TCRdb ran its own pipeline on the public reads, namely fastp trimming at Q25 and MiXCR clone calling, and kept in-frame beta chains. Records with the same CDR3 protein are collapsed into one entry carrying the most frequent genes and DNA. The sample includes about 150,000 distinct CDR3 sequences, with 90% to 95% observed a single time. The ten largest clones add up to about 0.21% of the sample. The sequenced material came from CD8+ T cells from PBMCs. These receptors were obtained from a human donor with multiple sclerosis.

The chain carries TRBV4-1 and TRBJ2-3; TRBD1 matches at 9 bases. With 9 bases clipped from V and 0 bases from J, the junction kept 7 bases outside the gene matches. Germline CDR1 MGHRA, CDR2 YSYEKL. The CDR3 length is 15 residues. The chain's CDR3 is CASWPGTGSTDTQYF. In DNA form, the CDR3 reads TGCGCCAGTTGGCCGGGGACAGGGAGCACAGATACGCAGTATTTT.

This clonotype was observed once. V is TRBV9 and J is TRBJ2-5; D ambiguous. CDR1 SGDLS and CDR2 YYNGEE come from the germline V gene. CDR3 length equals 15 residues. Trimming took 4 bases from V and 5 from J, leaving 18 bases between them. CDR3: CASSPRPHPRETQYF. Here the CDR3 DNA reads TGTGCCAGCAGCCCAAGACCCCACCCGAGGGAGACCCAGTACTTC.

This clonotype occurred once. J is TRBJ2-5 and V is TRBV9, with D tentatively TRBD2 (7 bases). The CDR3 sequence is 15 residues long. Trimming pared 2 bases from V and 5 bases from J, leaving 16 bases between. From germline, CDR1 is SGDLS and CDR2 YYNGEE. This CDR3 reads CASSVGGGVGETQYF. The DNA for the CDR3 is TGTGCCAGCAGCGTCGGCGGGGGCGTCGGGGAGACCCAGTACTTC.

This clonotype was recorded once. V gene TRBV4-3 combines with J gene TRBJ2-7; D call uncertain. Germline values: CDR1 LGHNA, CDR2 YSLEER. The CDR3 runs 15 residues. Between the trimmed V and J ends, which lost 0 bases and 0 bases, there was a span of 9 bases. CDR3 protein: CASSQEPVSSYEQYF. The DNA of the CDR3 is TGCGCCAGCAGCCAAGAGCCGGTGAGCTCCTACGAGCAGTACTTC.

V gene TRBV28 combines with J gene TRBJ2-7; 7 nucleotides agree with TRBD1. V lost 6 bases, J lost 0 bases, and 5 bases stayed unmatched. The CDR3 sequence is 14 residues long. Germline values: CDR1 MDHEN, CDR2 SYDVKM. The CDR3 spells CASRPGTDSYEQYF. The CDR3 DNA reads TGTGCCAGCAGACCCGGGACAGACTCCTACGAGCAGTACTTC.

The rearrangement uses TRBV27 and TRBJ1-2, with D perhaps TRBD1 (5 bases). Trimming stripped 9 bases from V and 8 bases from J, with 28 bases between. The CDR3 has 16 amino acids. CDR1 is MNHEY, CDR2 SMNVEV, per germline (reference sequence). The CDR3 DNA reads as TGTGCCAGTCAGAGCCGTATCGGGCAGGGAACGTCCGGCTACACCTTC. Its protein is CASQSRIGQGTSGYTF.

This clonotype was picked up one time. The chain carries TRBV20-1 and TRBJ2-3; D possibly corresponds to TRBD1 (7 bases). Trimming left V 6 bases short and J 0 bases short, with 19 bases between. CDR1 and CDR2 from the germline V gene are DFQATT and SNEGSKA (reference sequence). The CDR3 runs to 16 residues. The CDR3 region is CSAKARGTASTDTQYF. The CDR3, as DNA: TGCAGTGCAAAAGCTCGGGGGACAGCTAGCACAGATACGCAGTATTTT.

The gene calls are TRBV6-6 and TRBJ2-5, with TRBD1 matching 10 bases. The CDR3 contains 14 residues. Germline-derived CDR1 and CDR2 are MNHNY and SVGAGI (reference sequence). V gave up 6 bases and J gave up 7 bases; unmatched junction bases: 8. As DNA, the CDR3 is TGTGCCAGCAGCCCCGGACAGGGGGATTGGACCCAGTACTTC. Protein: CASSPGQGDWTQYF.

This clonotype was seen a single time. The CDR3 loop reads CASSYTREKGYTF. The CDR3 DNA sequence: TGTGCCAGCAGTTACACCAGGGAAAAAGGCTACACCTTC. The rearrangement uses TRBV6-6 and TRBJ1-2, with D maybe TRBD1 (5 bases). The ends were cut back, 2 bases at V and 8 bases at J, with 12 bases in the middle. Germline V lookup: CDR1 MNHNY, CDR2 SVGAGI (reference sequence). The CDR3 has 13 amino acids.

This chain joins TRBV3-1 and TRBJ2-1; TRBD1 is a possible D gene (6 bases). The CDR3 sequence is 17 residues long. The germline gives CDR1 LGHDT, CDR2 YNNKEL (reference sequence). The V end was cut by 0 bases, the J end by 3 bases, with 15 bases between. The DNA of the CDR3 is TGTGCCAGCAGCCAAGATCCGTTGGAACAGGGCTACAATGAGCAGTTCTTC. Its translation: CASSQDPLEQGYNEQFF.

CDR3 DNA sequence: TGCAGCGCCCGGGTTGGGACCTACGAGCAGTACTTC. Encoded protein: CSARVGTYEQYF. The V gene is TRBV29-1, the J gene TRBJ2-7, with D unresolved. The V gene's germline CDR1 is SQVTM and CDR2 ANQGSEA. CDR3 length: 12 amino acids. V gave up 7 bases and J gave up 2 bases, with 12 bases separating them.

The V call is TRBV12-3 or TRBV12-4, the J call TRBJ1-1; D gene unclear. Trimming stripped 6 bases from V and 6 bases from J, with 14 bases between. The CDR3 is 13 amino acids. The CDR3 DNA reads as TGTGCCAGCAGCCCTCGGGGTTCTCCTGAAGCTTTCTTT. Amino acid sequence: CASSPRGSPEAFF.

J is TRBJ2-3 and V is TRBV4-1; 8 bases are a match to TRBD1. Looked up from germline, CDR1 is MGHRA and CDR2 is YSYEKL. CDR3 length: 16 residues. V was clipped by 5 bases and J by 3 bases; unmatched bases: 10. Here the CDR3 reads CASSGRTGIITDTQYF. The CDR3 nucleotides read TGCGCCAGCAGCGGCAGGACAGGGATCATAACAGATACGCAGTATTTT.

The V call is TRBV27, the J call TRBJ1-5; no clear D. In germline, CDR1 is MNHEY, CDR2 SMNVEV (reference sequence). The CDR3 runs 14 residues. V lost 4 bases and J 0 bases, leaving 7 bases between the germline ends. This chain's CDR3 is CASSWRVSNQPQHF. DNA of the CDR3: TGTGCCAGCAGTTGGAGGGTTAGCAATCAGCCCCAGCATTTT.

CDR3 residues: CASSHPGGLGETQYF. In DNA form, the CDR3 reads TGTGCCAGCAGCCACCCGGGGGGGCTGGGGGAGACCCAGTACTTC. This chain joins TRBV12-3 or TRBV12-4 and TRBJ2-5; TRBD2 agrees at 8 bases. J lost 5 bases, V lost 6 bases, and 11 bases had no gene match. This CDR3 is 15 amino acids long.

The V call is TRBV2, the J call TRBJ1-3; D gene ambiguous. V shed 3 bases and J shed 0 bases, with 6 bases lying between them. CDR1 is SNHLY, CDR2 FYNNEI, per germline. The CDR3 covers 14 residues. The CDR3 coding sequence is TGTGCCAGCAGTGAGGGCAGCTCTGGAAACACCATATATTTT. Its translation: CASSEGSSGNTIYF. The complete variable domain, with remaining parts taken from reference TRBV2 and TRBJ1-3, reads EPEVTQTPSHQVTQMGQEVILRCVPISNHLYFYWYRQILGQKVEFLVSFYNNEISEKSEIFDDQFSVERPDGSNFTLKIRSTKLEDSAMYFCASSEGSSGNTIYFGEGSWLTVV.

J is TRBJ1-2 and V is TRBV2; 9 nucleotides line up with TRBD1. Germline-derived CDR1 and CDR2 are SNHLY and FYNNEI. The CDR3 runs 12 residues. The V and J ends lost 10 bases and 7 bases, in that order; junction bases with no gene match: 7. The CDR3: CATRDREVGYTF. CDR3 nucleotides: TGTGCCACCCGGGACAGGGAGGTTGGCTACACCTTC.

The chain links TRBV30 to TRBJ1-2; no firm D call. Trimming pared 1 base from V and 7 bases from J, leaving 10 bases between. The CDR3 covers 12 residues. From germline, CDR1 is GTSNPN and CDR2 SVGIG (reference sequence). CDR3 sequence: CAWSGGAGGYTF. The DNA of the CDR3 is TGTGCCTGGAGTGGGGGAGCTGGTGGCTACACCTTC.